A selection of T cell receptor beta chains follows, all from one sample in a study of T cells in Graves' hyperthyroidism and ophthalmopathy. Via MiXCR, TCRdb re-called the multiplex PCR reads, giving one row per CDR3 protein. The sample lists approximately 700,000 distinct CDR3 sequences, just under 45% seen once, with less than 9% in the top ten. The specimen sequenced was peripheral blood or thyroid tissue (not recorded which). The receptors stem from an adult man with Graves' disease, either hyperthyroidism or ophthalmopathy (not recorded which). The CDR3 runs from the conserved cysteine through the conserved F or W. D genes are given only for firm matches. Clone size is shown for a subset of rows, as once, few, many or a class of expanded clone.

d_call	v_call	j_call	clone_size	cdr3_nt	cdr3_aa
-	TRBV7-4	TRBJ2-6	-	TGTGCCAGCAGCCAAGTCCCTCTACAGGCCGAATATTTTTTC	CASSQVPLQAEYFF
-	TRBV14	TRBJ1-1	-	TGTGCCAGCAGCCAAGATCGGGGGGCGCGGTCAATGAACACTGAAGCTTTCTTT	CASSQDRGARSMNTEAFF
TRBD1	TRBV19	TRBJ1-6	-	TGTGCCAGTAGCTCTGGGACAGGGTGGGAATCACCCCTCCACTTT	CASSSGTGWESPLHF
-	TRBV7-2	TRBJ2-5	few	TGTGCCAGCAGCTTGATCGGCAGGGGAGTTGAGACCCAGTACTTC	CASSLIGRGVETQYF
TRBD1	TRBV7-3	TRBJ1-2	few	TGTGCCAGCAGCTCACGTAAGAGGGACAGGGGCGCGGATGGCTACACCTTC	CASSSRKRDRGADGYTF
TRBD1	TRBV6-1	TRBJ2-7	-	TGTGCCAGCCGGACGGGACAGGGGTCCGACGAGCAGTACTTC	CASRTGQGSDEQYF
-	TRBV7-8	TRBJ2-7	many	TGTGCCAGCAGCAACGCCATACCGAGCTCCTACGAGCAGTACTTC	CASSNAIPSSYEQYF
-	TRBV15	TRBJ1-5	few	TGTGCCACCAGCACCTCTTTGGGGGCGAGCAATCAGCCCCAGCATTTT	CATSTSLGASNQPQHF
TRBD1	TRBV7-9	TRBJ2-7	many	TGTGCCAGCACCAAAGGACAGGGAGGAATCTACGAGCAGTACTTC	CASTKGQGGIYEQYF
-	TRBV29-1	TRBJ1-6	-	TGCAGCGTTCGCCATGGGATCGATTCACCCCTCCACTTT	CSVRHGIDSPLHF
TRBD1	TRBV9	TRBJ2-7	-	TGTGCCAGCAGCCCCGGGACAGGGTTTACCCACGAGCAGTACTTC	CASSPGTGFTHEQYF
TRBD1	TRBV5-1	TRBJ1-6	-	TGCGCCAGCAGCGGCCAACCGGGACAGGCCTCATACCACGATAATTCACCCCTCCACTTT	CASSGQPGQASYHDNSPLHF
-	TRBV7-2	TRBJ2-2	-	TGTGCCAGCAGCCAGGTTAGCGGGAACACCGGGGAGCTGTTTTTT	CASSQVSGNTGELFF
-	TRBV2	TRBJ2-7	-	TGTGCCAGCAGTGTTCGAGCGGGCACAGACGAGCAGTACTTC	CASSVRAGTDEQYF
-	TRBV29-1	TRBJ1-2	-	TGCAGCAGCCGTGACAGTTCTCATGGCTACACCTTC	CSSRDSSHGYTF
-	TRBV7-2	TRBJ1-5	few	TGTGCCAGCAGCCTTCAGGGTTTTTGGAGTCAGCCCCAGCATTTT	CASSLQGFWSQPQHF
-	TRBV7-9	TRBJ1-1	many	TGTGCCAGCAGCTTAAGCGGTACTGAAGCTTTCTTT	CASSLSGTEAFF
-	TRBV20-1	TRBJ1-1	-	TGCAGTGCTAGCACGTTCAATGGGCTAAAAGCTTTCTTT	CSASTFNGLKAFF
-	TRBV5-1	TRBJ2-2	-	TGCGCCAGCAGCAGCAGCGGAATGGGGGAGCTGTTTTTT	CASSSSGMGELFF
-	TRBV25-1	TRBJ1-2	-	TGTGCCAGCAGAAAATTAGAATGGGGCTACACCTTC	CASRKLEWGYTF
-	TRBV19	TRBJ2-7	few	TGTGCCAGTAGCACCGGGACGCCGGGCTACAAGCAGTACTTC	CASSTGTPGYKQYF
TRBD1	TRBV7-9	TRBJ1-2	few	TGCGCCAGCAGCCAAGACCCGACAGGGAGTAACTATGGCTACACCTTC	CASSQDPTGSNYGYTF
-	TRBV20-1	TRBJ1-2	-	TGCAGTGCTAGGGAGACAGGAGGGCCCACCAATGGCTACACCTTC	CSARETGGPTNGYTF
TRBD1	TRBV6-5	TRBJ2-7	-	TGTGCCAGCAGTGCCTCTACCGGGACAGGGGGCTACGAGCAGTACTTC	CASSASTGTGGYEQYF
-	TRBV6-6	TRBJ1-2	few	TGTGCCAGCAGTTTCCGGACAGTCCCTAACTATGGCTACACCTTC	CASSFRTVPNYGYTF
TRBD1	TRBV15	TRBJ2-7	-	TGTGCCACCAGCCGGACAGGGTACACCTACGAGCAGTACTTC	CATSRTGYTYEQYF
TRBD2	TRBV2	TRBJ2-5	few	TGTGCCAGCAGCCGACTAGCGGGAGAGACCCAGTACTTC	CASSRLAGETQYF
-	TRBV24-1	TRBJ1-6	-	TGTGCCATCAGTGAGTCTCCCGGACCGTGGATTAATTCACCCCTCCACTTT	CAISESPGPWINSPLHF
TRBD1	TRBV7-2	TRBJ1-5	few	TGTGCCAGCAGTGACGGACAGGGAGGGAATCAGCCCCAGCATTTT	CASSDGQGGNQPQHF
-	TRBV29-1	TRBJ2-6	once	TGCAGCAGCCCTGGTCCCGGGGCCAACGTCCTGACTTTC	CSSPGPGANVLTF
-	TRBV7-8	TRBJ1-4	once	TGTGCCAGCAGCTCATCTAGCGAAAAACTGTTTTTT	CASSSSSEKLFF
-	TRBV19	TRBJ1-4	-	TGTGCCAGTAGTCTACGGGGATTCTCCCGTGAAAAACTGTTTTTT	CASSLRGFSREKLFF
-	TRBV7-9	TRBJ1-5	few	TGTGCCAGCAGCTTAGCGACAGTTAATCAGCCCCAGCATTTT	CASSLATVNQPQHF
-	TRBV12-3/TRBV12-4	TRBJ1-1	-	TGTGCCAGCAGTCGGCCGGAAAACACTGAAGCTTTCTTT	CASSRPENTEAFF
-	TRBV5-4	TRBJ2-5	few	TGTGCCAGCAGCTTGAAGGGTTTACAAGAGACCCAGTACTTC	CASSLKGLQETQYF
TRBD1	TRBV6-1	TRBJ1-5	-	TGTGCCAGCACCCAAACGCCCCAGGGGGTGGGTCAGCCCCAGCATTTT	CASTQTPQGVGQPQHF
TRBD1	TRBV6-5	TRBJ1-5	-	TGTGCCAGCAGTTCGACAGGGAGAGGCAATCAGCCCCAGCATTTT	CASSSTGRGNQPQHF
-	TRBV7-9	TRBJ2-7	-	TGTGCCAGCAGCTTAGATCAGGGGTTGCAGTACTTC	CASSLDQGLQYF
TRBD1	TRBV9	TRBJ1-4	-	TGTGCCAGCAGCCAGTCGGGACAGGGGCACGAAAAACTGTTTTTT	CASSQSGQGHEKLFF
TRBD1	TRBV5-6	TRBJ1-1	few	TGTGCCAGCAGCCCCTGGTGGGACAGGGGCCACGCGGACACTGAAGCTTTCTTT	CASSPWWDRGHADTEAFF
-	TRBV6-5	TRBJ2-5	few	TGTGCCAGCAGCAACGAAGGCGGGACCCAGTACTTC	CASSNEGGTQYF
TRBD1	TRBV7-8	TRBJ1-1	-	TGTGCCAGCAGCCGAAGGCAGGGGGCAAGCGCTTTCTTT	CASSRRQGASAFF
TRBD1	TRBV24-1	TRBJ1-2	many	TGTGCCACCAGTGATGGACAGGGAGCTAACTATGGCTACACCTTC	CATSDGQGANYGYTF
-	TRBV7-9	TRBJ2-5	-	TGTGCCAGCAGCCCGCCGGAGGTGACCCAGTACTTC	CASSPPEVTQYF
-	TRBV10-3	TRBJ1-4	-	TGTGCAGTCAGCGGAGGTGAAAAACTGTTTTTT	CAVSGGEKLFF
-	TRBV2	TRBJ1-2	-	TGTGCCATCAGTGCCCTCCCCTTC	CAISALPF
-	TRBV7-9	TRBJ2-7	-	TGTGCCAGCAGCTTATCCTCAGGGGCTAACTCCTACGAGCAGTACTTC	CASSLSSGANSYEQYF
-	TRBV5-1	TRBJ1-3	-	TGCGCCAGCAGCGTCAGGAGCTCCTCTGGAAACACCATATATTTT	CASSVRSSSGNTIYF
-	TRBV7-2	TRBJ2-7	-	TGTGCCAGCAGTAGGTCGGGGATCTCCTACGAGCAGTACTTC	CASSRSGISYEQYF
-	TRBV7-9	TRBJ2-7	medium-sized	TGTGCCAGCAGGGACGACTCCTACGAGCAGTACTTC	CASRDDSYEQYF
-	TRBV7-8	TRBJ1-1	few	TGTGCCAGCAGCTTACCACCAGGGGCCCCGAACACTGAAGCTTTCTTT	CASSLPPGAPNTEAFF
-	TRBV7-6	TRBJ2-7	few	TGTGCCAGCAGCCAAGCCGGACAGGGACTAGGCTACGAGCAGTACTTC	CASSQAGQGLGYEQYF
-	TRBV7-2	TRBJ1-1	few	TGTGCCAGCAGCTTATGGGCCAAGAACACTGAAGCTTTCTTT	CASSLWAKNTEAFF